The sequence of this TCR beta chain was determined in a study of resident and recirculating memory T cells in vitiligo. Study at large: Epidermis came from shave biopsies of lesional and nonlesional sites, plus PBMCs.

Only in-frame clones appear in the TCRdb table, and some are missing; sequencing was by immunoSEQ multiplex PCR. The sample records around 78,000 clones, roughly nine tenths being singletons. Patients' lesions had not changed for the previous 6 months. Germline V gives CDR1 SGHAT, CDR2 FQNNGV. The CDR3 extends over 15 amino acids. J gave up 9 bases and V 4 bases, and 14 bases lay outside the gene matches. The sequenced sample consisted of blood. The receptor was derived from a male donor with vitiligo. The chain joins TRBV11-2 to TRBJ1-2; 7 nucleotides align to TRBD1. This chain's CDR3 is CASSWNDRARSSYTF. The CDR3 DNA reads TGTGCCAGCAGCTGGAACGACAGGGCCCGTAGTAGCTACACCTTC.